This is a list of T cell receptor beta chains from one sample in a study of identifying expanded T cells in peripheral blood. The repertoire was sequenced with immunoSEQ multiplex PCR; TCRdb's copy has only in-frame clones and lacks some. This sample carries over 100,000 clones, approximately 88% of them seen once, and the ten largest clones take 12% to 15%. Sequencing was done on a sample of blood. The receptors come from a person aged 18 to 75 in good health. Both conserved end residues are part of each CDR3. D genes are given only for firm matches. Not all rows give a size; the values are once, few, many and, for expanded clones, a class.

TRBV9	15	.	TRBJ2-7	.	CASSAGGFTFDEQYF	TGTGCCAGCAGCGCGGGGGGCTTTACTTTCGACGAGCAGTACTTC
TRBV5-4	14	.	TRBJ2-5	TRBD1	CASSRTGAGETQYF	TGTGCCAGCAGCAGGACAGGGGCCGGGGAGACCCAGTACTTC
TRBV7-6	13	once	TRBJ1-2	.	CASSLSTGLGYTF	TGTGCCAGCAGCTTATCCACAGGGTTAGGCTACACCTTC
TRBV29-1	14	.	TRBJ2-1	.	CSIRQDLSDNEQFF	TGCAGCATTAGACAAGACCTAAGTGATAATGAGCAGTTCTTC
TRBV5-6	17	.	TRBJ2-5	TRBD2	CASSSRTSGGARETQYF	TGTGCCAGCAGCTCGCGGACTAGCGGGGGGGCACGGGAGACCCAGTACTTC
TRBV18	15	.	TRBJ2-1	TRBD2	CASSAAPLADNEQFF	TGTGCCAGCTCCGCCGCCCCACTAGCGGACAATGAGCAGTTCTTC
TRBV5-4	15	.	TRBJ2-7	.	CASSPTPRELYEQYF	TGTGCCAGCAGTCCTACACCCAGGGAACTTTACGAGCAGTACTTC
TRBV6-5	11	.	TRBJ1-2	.	CASSGGGGYTF	TGTGCCAGCAGCGGGGGGGGTGGCTACACCTTC
TRBV13	15	once	TRBJ2-3	TRBD1	CASTTFTGGGDTQYF	TGTGCCAGCACCACTTTTACAGGGGGCGGCGATACGCAGTATTTT
TRBV23-1	15	.	TRBJ2-3	TRBD2	CASRGSGMSTDTQYF	TGCGCCAGCAGAGGTAGCGGGATGAGCACAGATACGCAGTATTTT